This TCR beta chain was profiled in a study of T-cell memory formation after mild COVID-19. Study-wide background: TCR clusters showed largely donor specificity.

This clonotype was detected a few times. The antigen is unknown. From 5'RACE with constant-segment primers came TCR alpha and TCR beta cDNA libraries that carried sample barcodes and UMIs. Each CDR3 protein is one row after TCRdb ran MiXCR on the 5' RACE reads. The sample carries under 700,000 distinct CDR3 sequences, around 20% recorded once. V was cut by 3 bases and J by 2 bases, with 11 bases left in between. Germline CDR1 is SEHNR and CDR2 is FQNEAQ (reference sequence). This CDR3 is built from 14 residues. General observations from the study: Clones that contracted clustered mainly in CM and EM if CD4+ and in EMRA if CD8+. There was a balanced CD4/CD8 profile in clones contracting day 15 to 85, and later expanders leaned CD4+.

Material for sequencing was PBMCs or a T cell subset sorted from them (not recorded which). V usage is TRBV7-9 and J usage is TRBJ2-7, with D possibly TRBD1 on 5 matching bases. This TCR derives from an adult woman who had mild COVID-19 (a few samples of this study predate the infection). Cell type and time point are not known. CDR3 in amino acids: CASSLGPTPYEQYF. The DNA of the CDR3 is TGTGCCAGCAGCTTGGGGCCGACCCCCTACGAGCAGTACTTC.